Each of the 31 T cell receptor beta chains below was sequenced from the same sample in a study of T cells in localized non-small cell lung cancer (dated by TCRdb to between 2020 and 2021). Library construction relied on the immunoSEQ multiplex PCR assay. This immuneACCESS table, as held by TCRdb, lists in-frame sequences with V and J called but not all clones. Of the missing ones, under half trace to an unresolved V gene in checked studies; the others have no known cause. In all, the sample holds over 65,000 clones, and 70% to 85% of those were seen once. The ten largest make up 1.3% of the sample. This material consisted of peripheral blood, taken before any cancer treatment. These receptors were collected from a female donor at least 60 years old with stage I lung adenocarcinoma.

The J gene is TRBJ1-4, the V gene TRBV29-1; D might be TRBD1 (5 bases). Trimming took off 4 bases at V and 0 bases at J, with 18 bases between the two ends. Germline V gives CDR1 SQVTM, CDR2 ANQGSEA. There are 17 residues in the CDR3. The CDR3 is CSVGYGTGIATNEKLFF. The CDR3 bases are TGCAGCGTTGGATACGGGACGGGGATTGCAACTAATGAAAAACTGTTTTTT.

The genes are TRBV7-7 and TRBJ2-2; possibly TRBD2 for D (5 bases). This CDR3 is built from 15 residues. CDR1 and CDR2 (germline): SSHAT, FNYEAQ (reference sequence). V gave up 5 bases and J gave up 7 bases, with 17 bases separating them. Written as DNA, the CDR3 is TGTGCCAGCAGCCCCCTTGAGGGTTACGTCGGGGAGCTGTTTTTT. Translating gives CASSPLEGYVGELFF.

The V and J genes are TRBV6-1 and TRBJ1-1; 8 bases fit TRBD1. Germline V gene data show CDR1 as MNHNS and CDR2 as SASEGT. V shed 8 bases, J shed 3 bases, and the junction held 11 bases outside the gene matches. This CDR3 has 15 amino acids. CDR3 in amino acids: CASWGGRGQDTEAFF. The DNA for the CDR3 is TGTGCCAGCTGGGGCGGCAGGGGGCAAGACACTGAAGCTTTCTTT.

The chain combines TRBV6-1 with TRBJ2-3, with a tentative D call TRBD2 (5 bases). The V gene's germline CDR1 is MNHNS and CDR2 SASEGT. Trimming shortened V by 6 bases and J by 6 bases, and 13 bases separated the two germline ends. CDR3 length: 13 residues. CDR3 sequence: CASRVRTGDTQYF. The CDR3 bases are TGTGCCAGCAGGGTGCGGACGGGGGATACGCAGTATTTT.

This chain joins TRBV6-1 and TRBJ2-1; 7 nucleotides align to TRBD2. The germline V gene encodes CDR1 MNHNS and CDR2 SASEGT. The CDR3 spans 14 residues. V lost 3 bases and J lost 7; bases outside the gene matches: 6. The CDR3 protein is CASSEGGEGNEQFF. The CDR3 nucleotides are TGTGCCAGCAGTGAGGGAGGGGAGGGGAATGAGCAGTTCTTC.

The chain recombines TRBV1 with TRBJ2-7; the table's D call, TRBD2, has no DNA check behind it. TRBV1 is an annotated pseudogene. This CDR3 region has 12 residues. The CDR3 DNA follows: TGCACCAGCAGCCAGCCCCGAGGATTTCAGTACTTC. Its translation is CTSSQPRGFQYF.

J is TRBJ1-2 and V is TRBV7-2, with 9 bases aligning to TRBD1. The CDR3 consists of 13 residues. CDR1 SGHTA and CDR2 FQGNSA come from the germline V gene. Trimming took 6 bases from V and 7 from J; bases not matched to a gene: 6. CDR3 sequence: CASSPQGASGYTF. In DNA, the CDR3 is TGTGCCAGCAGTCCACAGGGGGCCAGTGGCTACACCTTC.

This clone was found a few times. The chain couples TRBV7-3 to TRBJ1-1, with D perhaps matching TRBD1 (6 bases). V shed 1 base and J shed 6 bases, with 9 bases lying between them. The CDR3 sequence is 13 residues long. Germline V gene sequence: CDR1 SGHTA, CDR2 FQGTGA. In DNA, the CDR3 is TGTGCCAGCAGCTTAAGCGGGGGCCCTGAAGCTTTCTTT. It encodes CASSLSGGPEAFF. Filled out from reference TRBV7-3 and TRBJ1-1, the complete variable domain reads GAGVSQTPSNKVTEKGKYVELRCDPISGHTALYWYRQSLGQGPEFLIYFQGTGAADDSGLPNDRFFAVRPEGSVSTLKIQRTERGDSAVYLCASSLSGGPEAFFGQGTRLTVV.

The chain has TRBV5-3 and TRBJ2-7; D is ambiguous. TRBV5-3 is labeled an ORF, and its function is uncertain. Trimming left V 4 bases short and J 2 bases short, with 22 bases between. The CDR3 totals 17 residues. In DNA, the CDR3 is TGTGCCAGAAGCCCGTTGGCCTCCCGTGTCCGAACCTACGAGCAGTACTTC. Its protein product is CARSPLASRVRTYEQYF.

V and J are TRBV2 and TRBJ2-1, with 10 positions matching TRBD1. CDR1 and CDR2 (germline): SNHLY, FYNNEI. Trimming cost V 0 bases and J 9 bases; bases outside gene matches: 11. CDR3 length: 17 residues. DNA of the CDR3: TGTGCCAGCAGTGAAGCGTTGAGAGACAGGGGGCTACGTGAGCAGTTCTTC. This gives the protein CASSEALRDRGLREQFF.

J is TRBJ1-2 and V is TRBV6-1; 7 nucleotides line up with TRBD1. V lost 3 bases to trimming and J lost 8 bases; unmatched junction nucleotides: 6. The germline V gene encodes CDR1 MNHNS and CDR2 SASEGT. CDR3 length: 13 residues. The DNA of the CDR3 is TGTGCCAGCAGTGACCGGGACAGCTTCGGCTACACCTTC. Protein: CASSDRDSFGYTF.

The J gene is TRBJ2-6, the V gene TRBV11-3; D tentatively reads TRBD1 or TRBD2 (5 bases each). CDR3 length equals 19 residues. Trimming removed 0 bases from V and 2 bases from J, with 17 bases in between. Germline CDR1 and CDR2: SGHNT and YENEEA. Here the CDR3 DNA reads TGTGCCAGCAGCTTAGACGTATTTGTGGGGGTAGCTGGGGCCAACGTCCTGACTTTC. Encoded protein: CASSLDVFVGVAGANVLTF.

The chain recombines TRBV5-4 with TRBJ1-5, with TRBD1 matching 7 bases. CDR1 is SGHNT, CDR2 YYREEE, per germline (reference sequence). This CDR3 region has 15 residues. The V segment lost 1 base and the J segment 7 bases; nucleotides outside the gene matches: 8. The DNA of the CDR3 is TGTGCCAGCAGCTTGTTCCCGGGACAGATCCAGCCCCAGCATTTT. Translating gives CASSLFPGQIQPQHF.

The J gene is TRBJ2-7, the V gene TRBV5-1; a possible D gene is TRBD1 (6 bases). Germline values: CDR1 SGHRS, CDR2 YFSETQ. The CDR3 covers 15 residues. Trimming removed 0 bases from V and 0 bases from J, with 10 bases in between. The CDR3 loop is CASSLVGGISYEQYF. In nucleotides, the CDR3 is TGCGCCAGCAGCTTGGTTGGGGGCATCTCCTACGAGCAGTACTTC.

The chain is built from TRBV28 and TRBJ1-4; D call uncertain. The CDR3 extends over 14 amino acids. The germline V gene encodes CDR1 MDHEN and CDR2 SYDVKM. V was trimmed by 6 bases and J by 6 bases, leaving 14 bases between them. The CDR3 region is CASSPSREDEKLFF. Written as DNA, the CDR3 is TGTGCCAGCAGCCCAAGTCGCGAGGATGAAAAACTGTTTTTT.

This clone was observed a few times. V and J are TRBV19 and TRBJ1-4; 8 bases match TRBD1. The CDR3 extends over 15 amino acids. The germline gives CDR1 LNHDA, CDR2 SQIVND (reference sequence). Trimming took 5 bases from V and 0 from J; bases not matched to a gene: 2. CDR3 in DNA: TGTGCCAGTAGTCCGGGACAGGCAACTAATGAAAAACTGTTTTTT. Residues: CASSPGQATNEKLFF.

CDR3 region: CASSTILKPGQGSGSSYNEQFF. Written as DNA, the CDR3 is TGTGCCAGCAGTACCATTCTGAAGCCGGGACAGGGTAGCGGGAGTTCCTACAATGAGCAGTTCTTC. The gene calls are TRBV2 and TRBJ2-1, with D perhaps matching TRBD1 or TRBD2 (9 bases each). Germline V gives CDR1 SNHLY, CDR2 FYNNEI. V was shortened by 5 bases and J by 1 base, with 33 bases between the two germline ends. The CDR3 is made up of 22 amino acids. Drawing the rest from reference TRBV2 and TRBJ2-1, the complete variable domain is EPEVTQTPSHQVTQMGQEVILRCVPISNHLYFYWYRQILGQKVEFLVSFYNNEISEKSEIFDDQFSVERPDGSNFTLKIRSTKLEDSAMYFCASSTILKPGQGSGSSYNEQFFGPGTRLTVL.

The chain employs TRBV5-1 and TRBJ2-5; D gene uncertain. Germline values: CDR1 SGHRS, CDR2 YFSETQ. The CDR3 loop spans 15 amino acids. The V gene lost 3 bases and the J gene lost 1 base, with 13 bases spanning the gap. The CDR3 reads CASSSGAVPQETQYF. CDR3 DNA: TGCGCCAGCAGCTCCGGCGCCGTACCCCAAGAGACCCAGTACTTC.

The CDR3 region is CASSNGQGGDTQYF. DNA of the CDR3: TGTGCCAGCAGCAATGGACAGGGAGGAGATACGCAGTATTTT. This chain connects TRBV11-3 to TRBJ2-3; TRBD1 matches 8 bases. The CDR3 is made up of 14 amino acids. In germline, CDR1 is SGHNT, CDR2 YENEEA. J lost 5 bases, V lost 5 bases, and 6 bases had no gene match.

This chain links TRBV20-1 with TRBJ1-1, with TRBD1 matching over 7 bases. CDR3 length: 11 amino acids. Per germline, CDR1 DFQATT and CDR2 SNEGSKA (reference sequence). J was trimmed by 7 bases and V by 6 bases; bases with no gene match: 5. In nucleotides, the CDR3 is TGCAGTGCGAGGGGGCAGAGTGAAGCTTTCTTT. Amino acid sequence: CSARGQSEAFF.

This chain uses TRBV5-1 with TRBJ2-7; 8 nucleotides agree with TRBD1. This CDR3 has 14 amino acids. V lost 6 bases and J lost 5; bases outside the gene matches: 10. Germline values: CDR1 SGHRS, CDR2 YFSETQ. CDR3 region: CASTQAGGIDEQYF. The DNA for the CDR3 is TGCGCCAGCACCCAGGCAGGGGGCATCGACGAGCAGTACTTC.

The chain combines TRBV9 with TRBJ2-1; TRBD1 matches at 8 bases. The trim removed 4 bases at V and 2 bases at J, leaving 5 bases unmatched. Germline values: CDR1 SGDLS, CDR2 YYNGEE. The CDR3 has 15 residues. CDR3: CASSLATGAYNEQFF. The DNA of the CDR3 is TGTGCCAGCAGCCTCGCGACAGGGGCCTACAATGAGCAGTTCTTC.

V usage is TRBV5-8 and J usage is TRBJ1-4; tentatively, D is TRBD1 (6 bases). The CDR3 extends over 15 amino acids. The germline V and J ends were trimmed by 0 bases and 2 bases, with 8 bases remaining between them. CDR1 and CDR2 from the germline V gene are SGHTS and YDEGEE. CDR3 in amino acids: CASSLGTATNEKLFF. The CDR3 DNA follows: TGTGCCAGCAGCTTGGGGACAGCTACTAATGAAAAACTGTTTTTT.

The chain employs TRBV29-1 and TRBJ2-5; TRBD1 is a possible D gene (6 bases). Looked up from germline, CDR1 is SQVTM and CDR2 is ANQGSEA. V was trimmed by 6 bases and J by 5 bases, leaving 16 bases between them. The CDR3 loop spans 13 amino acids. For the CDR3, the DNA is TGCAGCGTGGGCAGGGGATTTACGGAGACCCAGTACTTC. The encoded protein is CSVGRGFTETQYF.

The chain couples TRBV27 to TRBJ1-1; D is unresolved. CDR3 length: 13 residues. The V and J ends lost 2 bases and 3 bases respectively, with 7 bases between them. Germline V gives CDR1 MNHEY, CDR2 SMNVEV (reference sequence). In nucleotides, the CDR3 is TGTGCCAGCAGTTTAGGCACATACACTGAAGCTTTCTTT. Protein sequence: CASSLGTYTEAFF.

The chain couples TRBV6-5 to TRBJ1-4, with unresolved D. Germline CDR1 is MNHEY and CDR2 is SVGAGI. This CDR3 is 15 amino acids long. V dropped 0 bases and J dropped 5 bases, with 10 bases sitting between them. Written as DNA, the CDR3 is TGTGCCAGCAGTTACTCTTCCGGGCTCAATGAAAAACTGTTTTTT. The encoded protein is CASSYSSGLNEKLFF.

The J gene is TRBJ2-3, the V gene TRBV28; TRBD2 agrees at 7 bases. V shed 5 bases, J shed 2 bases, and the junction held 13 bases outside the gene matches. The germline gives CDR1 MDHEN, CDR2 SYDVKM. There are 17 residues in the CDR3. CDR3 loop: CASSDPATSDFTDTQYF. In DNA form, the CDR3 reads TGTGCCAGCAGTGACCCGGCCACTAGCGACTTCACAGATACGCAGTATTTT.

The rearrangement joins TRBV9 to TRBJ2-3; D unclear. The germline CDR1 and CDR2 sequences are SGDLS and YYNGEE. Trimming shortened V by 4 bases and J by 3 bases, and 12 bases separated the two germline ends. The CDR3 sequence is 14 residues long. The CDR3 region has the DNA TGTGCCAGCAGCACCCGTCCCGGGACAGATACGCAGTATTTT. Its translation is CASSTRPGTDTQYF.

This clone was picked up a small number of times. The DNA for the CDR3 is TGCGCCAGCAGCCCAAGGGACAGGGAGAACACTGAAGCTTTCTTT. Translation gives CASSPRDRENTEAFF. The chain uses TRBV5-1 and TRBJ1-1, with TRBD1 identical over 9 bases. This CDR3 contains 15 residues. The V segment lost 4 bases and the J segment 1 base; nucleotides outside the gene matches: 5. From germline, CDR1 is SGHRS and CDR2 YFSETQ.

The V call is TRBV18, the J call TRBJ1-1, with D unresolved. The germline V and J ends were trimmed by 4 bases and 3 bases, with 9 bases remaining between them. The CDR3 spans 13 residues. CDR1 and CDR2 (germline): KGHSH, LQKENI. The CDR3 nucleotides are TGTGCCAGCTCACTACACGGGGACACTGAAGCTTTCTTT. It yields the protein CASSLHGDTEAFF.

The chain links TRBV7-9 to TRBJ1-2, with 8 bases that match TRBD1. The CDR3 consists of 15 residues. With 4 bases clipped from V and 6 bases from J, the junction kept 10 bases outside the gene matches. In germline, CDR1 is SEHNR, CDR2 FQNEAQ (reference sequence). CDR3 DNA: TGTGCCAGCAGCTGGACAGGGTTCAGCGAGGATGGCTACACCTTC. Translated, it gives CASSWTGFSEDGYTF. Using reference TRBV7-9 and TRBJ1-2 for the parts outside the CDR3, the full variable domain is DTGVSQNPRHKITKRGQNVTFRCDPISEHNRLYWYRQTLGQGPEFLTYFQNEAQLEKSRLLSDRFSAERPKGSFSTLEIQRTEQGDSAMYLCASSWTGFSEDGYTFGSGTRLTVV.